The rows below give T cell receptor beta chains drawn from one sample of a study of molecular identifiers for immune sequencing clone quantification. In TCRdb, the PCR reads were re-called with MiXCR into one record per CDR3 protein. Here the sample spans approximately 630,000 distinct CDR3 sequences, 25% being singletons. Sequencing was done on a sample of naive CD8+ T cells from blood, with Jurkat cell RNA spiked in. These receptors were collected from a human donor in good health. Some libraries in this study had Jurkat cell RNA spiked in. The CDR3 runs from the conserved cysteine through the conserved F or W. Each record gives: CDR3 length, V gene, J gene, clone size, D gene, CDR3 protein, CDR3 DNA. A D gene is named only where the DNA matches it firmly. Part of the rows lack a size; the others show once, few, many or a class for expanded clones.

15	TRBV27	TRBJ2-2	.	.	CASSHGGASGGELFF	TGTGCCAGCAGCCATGGGGGGGCTAGTGGCGGGGAGCTGTTTTTT
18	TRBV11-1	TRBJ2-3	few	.	CASSQGGVPAVGTDTQYF	TGTGCCAGCAGCCAGGGCGGAGTCCCAGCAGTGGGCACAGATACGCAGTATTTT
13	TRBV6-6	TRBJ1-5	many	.	CASSYSIGQPQHF	TGTGCCAGCAGTTACTCGATTGGGCAGCCCCAGCATTTT
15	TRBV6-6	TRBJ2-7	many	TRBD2	CASSYRGGSSYEQYF	TGTGCCAGCAGTTACCGCGGGGGAAGCTCCTACGAGCAGTACTTC
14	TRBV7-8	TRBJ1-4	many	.	CASSLAQYNEKLFF	TGTGCCAGCAGCTTAGCTCAGTATAATGAAAAACTGTTTTTT
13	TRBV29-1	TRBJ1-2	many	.	CSVVTGALYGYTF	TGCAGCGTTGTGACGGGGGCCCTCTATGGCTACACCTTC
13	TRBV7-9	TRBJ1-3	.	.	CASSLGHWDTIYF	TGTGCCAGCAGCTTAGGACATTGGGACACCATATATTTT
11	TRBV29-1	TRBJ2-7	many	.	CSVPGALEQYF	TGCAGCGTTCCTGGGGCCCTCGAGCAGTACTTC
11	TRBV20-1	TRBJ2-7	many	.	CSARGQDEQYF	TGCAGTGCTAGAGGCCAGGATGAGCAGTACTTC
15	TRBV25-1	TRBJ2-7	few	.	CASSDPTPGVYEQYF	TGTGCCAGCAGTGATCCCACTCCGGGAGTCTACGAGCAGTACTTC
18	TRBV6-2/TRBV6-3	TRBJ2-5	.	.	CASSYITGNLRGQETQYF	TGTGCCAGCAGTTACATTACAGGGAATTTGCGAGGTCAAGAGACCCAGTACTTC
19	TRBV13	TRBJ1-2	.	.	CASSLVGAGRKTNGYGYTF	TGTGCCAGCAGCTTAGTAGGGGCGGGCAGAAAAACGAATGGCTATGGCTACACCTTC
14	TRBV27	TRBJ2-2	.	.	CASSLYIRTGELFF	TGTGCCAGCAGTTTATATATTCGCACCGGGGAGCTGTTTTTT
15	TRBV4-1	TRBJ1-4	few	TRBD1	CASSQTGQGNEKLFF	TGCGCCAGCAGCCAAACGGGACAGGGTAATGAAAAACTGTTTTTT
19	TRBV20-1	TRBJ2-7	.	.	CSASPWLADKGGISYEQYF	TGCAGTGCTTCCCCCTGGCTAGCGGACAAAGGGGGGATCTCCTACGAGCAGTACTTC
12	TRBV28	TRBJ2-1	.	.	CASSFIPGKRFF	TGTGCCAGCAGTTTCATTCCGGGAAAGCGGTTCTTC
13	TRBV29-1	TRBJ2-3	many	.	CSVEERWVGTQYF	TGCAGCGTTGAAGAACGGTGGGTTGGTACGCAGTATTTT
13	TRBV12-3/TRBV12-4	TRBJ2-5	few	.	CASSLTGVWTQYF	TGTGCCAGCAGCCTGACGGGTGTTTGGACCCAGTACTTC
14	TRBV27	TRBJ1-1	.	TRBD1	CASSLATGGTEAFF	TGTGCCAGCAGTTTGGCGACAGGGGGCACTGAAGCTTTCTTT
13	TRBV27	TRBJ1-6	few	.	CASSLSVGSPLHF	TGTGCCAGCAGTTTATCGGTGGGGTCACCCCTCCACTTT
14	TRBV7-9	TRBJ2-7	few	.	CASSSVLAGYEQYF	TGTGCCAGCAGCTCGGTCCTGGCCGGGTACGAGCAGTACTTC
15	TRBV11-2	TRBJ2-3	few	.	CASSSGWTSGDTQYF	TGTGCCAGCAGCTCAGGGTGGACAAGCGGGGATACGCAGTATTTT
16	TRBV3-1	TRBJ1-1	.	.	CASSQVGGAMNTEAFF	TGTGCCAGCAGCCAAGTCGGAGGGGCCATGAACACTGAAGCTTTCTTT
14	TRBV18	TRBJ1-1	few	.	CASSLVGRHTEAFF	TGTGCCAGCTCACTTGTAGGGAGGCACACTGAAGCTTTCTTT
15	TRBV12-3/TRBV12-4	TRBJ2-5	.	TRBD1	CASSATTGAQETQYF	TGTGCCAGCAGTGCGACGACAGGGGCGCAAGAGACCCAGTACTTC
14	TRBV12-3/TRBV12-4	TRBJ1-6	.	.	CASSLGAGNSPLHF	TGTGCCAGCAGTCTAGGGGCGGGGAATTCACCCCTCCACTTT
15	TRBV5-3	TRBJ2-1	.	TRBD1	CASSWTGGGAYEQFF	TGTGCCAGCAGCTGGACAGGGGGAGGTGCCTACGAGCAGTTCTTC
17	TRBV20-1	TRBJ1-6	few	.	CSARLGSVSSYNSPLHF	TGCAGTGCTAGACTGGGAAGCGTGAGCTCCTATAATTCACCCCTCCACTTT
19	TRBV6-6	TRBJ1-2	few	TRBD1	CASSYSPGQGISFNYGYTF	TGTGCCAGCAGTTATTCCCCGGGACAGGGGATATCGTTTAACTATGGCTACACCTTC
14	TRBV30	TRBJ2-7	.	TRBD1	CAWSTMGQGYEQYF	TGTGCCTGGAGTACCATGGGACAGGGCTACGAGCAGTACTTC
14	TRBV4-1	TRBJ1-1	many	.	CASSHPQGFTEAFF	TGCGCCAGCAGCCATCCACAGGGTTTCACTGAAGCTTTCTTT
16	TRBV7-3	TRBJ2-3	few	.	CASSSPPGSSTDTQYF	TGTGCCAGCAGCTCCCCTCCAGGTTCTAGCACAGATACGCAGTATTTT
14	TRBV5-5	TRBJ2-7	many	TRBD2	CASSFGTTNYEQYF	TGTGCCAGCAGCTTCGGGACTACCAACTACGAGCAGTACTTC
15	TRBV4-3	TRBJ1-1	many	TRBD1	CASSQDLTGGTEAFF	TGCGCCAGCAGCCAAGATCTGACAGGGGGAACTGAAGCTTTCTTT
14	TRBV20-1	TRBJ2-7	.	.	CSARSPGMAYEQYF	TGCAGTGCTAGATCACCAGGGATGGCCTACGAGCAGTACTTC
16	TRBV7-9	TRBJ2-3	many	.	CASSPPDGFHTDTQYF	TGTGCCAGCAGCCCCCCAGACGGTTTTCACACAGATACGCAGTATTTT
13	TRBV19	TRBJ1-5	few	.	CASGTISNQPQHF	TGTGCCAGTGGGACAATTAGCAATCAGCCCCAGCATTTT
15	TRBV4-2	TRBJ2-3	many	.	CASSRDFASTDTQYF	TGTGCCAGCAGCCGGGACTTCGCCAGCACAGATACGCAGTATTTT
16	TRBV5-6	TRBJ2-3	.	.	CASSSYTTIGTDTQYF	TGTGCCAGCAGCTCCTACACTACAATCGGCACAGATACGCAGTATTTT
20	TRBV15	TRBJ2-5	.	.	CATSSLSYNSLTNPQETQYF	TGTGCCACCAGCAGTTTGTCATACAACAGCCTAACAAACCCTCAAGAGACCCAGTACTTC
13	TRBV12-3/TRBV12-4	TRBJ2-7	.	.	CASSLANTYEQYF	TGTGCCAGCAGTTTAGCCAACACCTACGAGCAGTACTTC